This T cell receptor beta chain was documented in a study of blood T cell repertoires in COVID-19. Study context: The origin of the acute and convalescent COVID-19 samples was the United States, Italy and Spain. Sources were T cells, B-cell-depleted T cells, or PBMCs; the material itself was cDNA or gDNA.

The protocol was immunoSEQ multiplex PCR, while the TCRdb copy is restricted to in-frame clones and leaves out a portion. Among about 170,000 clones, approximately 80% were seen once, and the ten largest hold approximately 8%. This clone was observed a few times. Deletions cut 0 bases from V and 3 bases from J, with 16 bases between. The CDR3 is 16 amino acids. From germline, CDR1 is SGHRS and CDR2 YFSETQ. The Seattle patients joined while their infection was active and were tracked longitudinally afterward. Sequenced sample: peripheral blood. This sequence joins TRBV5-1 and TRBJ2-7, with unresolved D. This TCR derives from a woman over 75 with COVID-19, enrolled during active disease. CDR3 residues: CASSLGPERIDYEQYF. DNA for the CDR3: TGCGCCAGCAGCTTGGGTCCGGAGCGCATAGACTACGAGCAGTACTTC.